The rows below give T cell receptor beta chains drawn from one sample of a study of PD-L1 blockade in urothelial cancer. Repertoires were generated with immunoSEQ multiplex PCR, while TCRdb's copy carries only in-frame clones and drops some. The sample lists approximately 50,000 clones, 70% to 90% occurring once. Sequencing used PBMCs, obtained around atezolizumab (anti-PD-L1) treatment. The receptor set was obtained from a man between 60 and 75 years old with urothelial cancer. Each CDR3 is given with its conserved first and last residue.

v_gene: TRBV6-1; CDR3aa: CASRRQGVVTQYF
v_gene: TRBV5-1; CDR3aa: CASSLRLAGGNEQFF
v_gene: TRBV11-3; CDR3aa: CASSLDRGENTGELFF
v_gene: TRBV6-1; CDR3aa: CASSEAWGGGNEQFF
v_gene: TRBV5-6; CDR3aa: CASSNYRSTNTGELFF
v_gene: TRBV14; CDR3aa: CASSPPRQAKQETQYF
v_gene: TRBV2; CDR3aa: CASRGDSGNSGANVLTF
v_gene: TRBV2; CDR3aa: CASRAGLGVETQYF
v_gene: TRBV19; CDR3aa: CASSYGQGDHGELFF
v_gene: TRBV5-1; CDR3aa: CASSSLSGGANYGYTF
v_gene: TRBV15; CDR3aa: CATSTGEELEQYF
v_gene: TRBV4-3; CDR3aa: CASSQRQDFSGNTIYF
v_gene: TRBV29-1; CDR3aa: CSVDEQGYGYTF
v_gene: TRBV30; CDR3aa: CAWSVASGWGYEQYF